This is a list of T cell receptor beta chains from one sample in a study of blood T cell repertoires in COVID-19. The table came from immunoSEQ multiplex PCR; TCRdb's copy has only in-frame clones and leaves some out. Of 190,000 or so clones listed, more than 85% are singletons. The material sequenced was peripheral blood. The source is a woman aged 25 to 39 with active or convalescent COVID-19. The CDR3 runs from the conserved cysteine through the conserved F or W. The D gene is left open where the match is weak. Rows may omit the clone size; those that give it use once, few, many or a size class.

j_gene	v_gene	d_gene	abundance	CDR3nt	CDR3aa
TRBJ2-1	TRBV28	TRBD2	.	TGTGCCAGCAGCTTCGTAGGGGCTAGCGGGAGTAGGTCCTACAATGAGCAGTTCTTC	CASSFVGASGSRSYNEQFF
TRBJ2-7	TRBV28	.	few	TGTGCCAGCAGTTATATGGAGCAGTACTTC	CASSYMEQYF
TRBJ2-5	TRBV14	TRBD1	.	TGTGCCAGCAGCCGTAGCAGGGGGCTCGAGACCCAGTACTTC	CASSRSRGLETQYF
TRBJ1-1	TRBV5-1	.	.	TGCGCCAGCAGCAGCACCCCGGGAGAATTTGGAGACACTGAAGCTTTCTTT	CASSSTPGEFGDTEAFF
TRBJ2-1	TRBV15	TRBD2	.	TGTGCCACCAGCAGAGCACTAGCGGGAGACTCTGAGCAGTTCTTC	CATSRALAGDSEQFF
TRBJ2-6	TRBV5-1	.	.	TGCGCCAGCACCCTCCTCTCTGGGGCCAACGTCCTGACTTTC	CASTLLSGANVLTF
TRBJ1-2	TRBV27	TRBD1	.	TGTGCCAGCAGTTCCCAAGTTGGACAGGGGATCGGTGGCTACACCTTC	CASSSQVGQGIGGYTF
TRBJ1-5	TRBV19	.	.	TGTGCCAGTAGTATGGTGCAGAATCAGCCCCAGCATTTT	CASSMVQNQPQHF
TRBJ1-5	TRBV6-6	.	.	TGTGCCAGCAGTTACGGGCAGAGCAATCAGCCCCAGCATTTT	CASSYGQSNQPQHF
TRBJ2-7	TRBV4-1	.	.	TGCGCCAGCAGCCAAGATCCGACAGGTCTATACGAGCAGTACTTC	CASSQDPTGLYEQYF
TRBJ1-1	TRBV5-5	TRBD1	.	TGTGCCAGCAGCGGGACAGGTAGCACTGAAGCTTTCTTT	CASSGTGSTEAFF
TRBJ2-3	TRBV9	TRBD1	.	TGTGCCAGCAGCGTAGAGGGGGCGGATGCGGATACGCAGTATTTT	CASSVEGADADTQYF
TRBJ2-5	TRBV7-9	.	.	TGTGCCAGCAGCTTAGTCGCGGGGTTCCAAGAGACCCAGTACTTC	CASSLVAGFQETQYF
TRBJ2-7	TRBV6-2/TRBV6-3	.	.	TGTGCCAGCAGTTGGCAATTACAGGGTCCCTCCTACGAGCAGTACTTC	CASSWQLQGPSYEQYF
TRBJ1-2	TRBV3-1/TRBV3-2	.	.	TGTGCCAGCAGGTCCGGGACATACTATGGCTACACCTTC	CASRSGTYYGYTF
TRBJ2-2	TRBV4-1	.	.	TGCGCCAGCGGCCCGCCAGGGGGGCCAAGGGGCACCGGGGAGCTGTTTTTT	CASGPPGGPRGTGELFF
TRBJ1-6	TRBV7-6	TRBD1	.	TGTGCCAGCAGCTTAAGTGCCCCAGGGGGGTATAATTCACCCCTCCACTTT	CASSLSAPGGYNSPLHF
TRBJ1-5	TRBV6-2/TRBV6-3	.	.	TGTGCCAGCAGTTACAACGGAGATAGCAATCAGCCCCAGCATTTT	CASSYNGDSNQPQHF
TRBJ2-7	TRBV11-2	.	.	TGTGCCAGCAGCCCGATTGGATCACCCAGGGTTTTTTGGGAGCAGTACTTC	CASSPIGSPRVFWEQYF
TRBJ1-1	TRBV7-9	.	.	TGTGCCAGCAGCTTAATCCTAGGCCAAACTGAAGCTTTCTTT	CASSLILGQTEAFF
TRBJ1-6	TRBV27	TRBD1	few	TGTGCCAGCAGTTTACAGGGGGTATCCTATAATTCACCCCTCCACTTT	CASSLQGVSYNSPLHF
TRBJ2-3	TRBV10-3	.	once	TGTGCCATCAGTGACAGGGGTAAGGAAGATACGCAGTATTTT	CAISDRGKEDTQYF
TRBJ2-1	TRBV5-4	TRBD2	.	TGTGCCAGCAGCTTGACTAGCGGCTACAATGAGCAGTTCTTC	CASSLTSGYNEQFF
TRBJ2-2	TRBV15	TRBD1	.	TGTGCCACCAGCAGAGATCTAGGGGGCAGCGGCACCGGGGAGCTGTTTTTT	CATSRDLGGSGTGELFF
TRBJ1-6	TRBV2	TRBD1	.	TGTGCCAGCAGTGAAAGCCAGGGGGCTTATTCACCCCTCCACTTT	CASSESQGAYSPLHF
TRBJ2-1	TRBV7-2	TRBD2	.	TGTGCCAGCCGACGCTTACTAGCGGGGTACAATGAGCAGTTCTTC	CASRRLLAGYNEQFF
TRBJ1-2	TRBV5-4	TRBD1	.	TGTGCCAGCAGCTTGGCCGGAAGCCAGGGGGCGAACTATGGCTACACCTTC	CASSLAGSQGANYGYTF
TRBJ1-4	TRBV3-1/TRBV3-2	.	.	TGTGCCAGCAGCCAGTGGGACACCGCAACTAATGAAAAACTGTTTTTT	CASSQWDTATNEKLFF
TRBJ1-6	TRBV11-3	.	.	TGTGCCAGCAGCTTAGAGACAAGAAATAATTCACCCCTCCACTTT	CASSLETRNNSPLHF
TRBJ1-2	TRBV2	TRBD1	.	TGTGCCAGCAGTGAAGCGGGGACAGGGAAGTTGGATTATGGCTACACCTTC	CASSEAGTGKLDYGYTF
TRBJ1-1	TRBV6-5	TRBD1	.	TGTGCCAGCGCCCTAACAGGGGGCCTCCCTGAAGCTTTCTTT	CASALTGGLPEAFF
TRBJ2-6	TRBV3-1/TRBV3-2	.	.	TGTGCCAGCCACTTCTCTGGGGCCAACGTCCTGACTTTC	CASHFSGANVLTF
TRBJ2-3	TRBV18	.	.	TGTGCCAGCTCACCACTCAGGGCGGGCACAGATACGCAGTATTTT	CASSPLRAGTDTQYF
TRBJ1-2	TRBV10-3	.	.	TGTGCCATCTCCCAGGGTCCTGTCTATGGCTACACCTTC	CAISQGPVYGYTF
TRBJ2-7	TRBV5-1	TRBD2	.	TGCGCCAGCAGCTACAGGACTAGCGGCTCCTACGAGCAGTACTTC	CASSYRTSGSYEQYF
TRBJ1-5	TRBV10-3	.	.	TGTGCCATCAGACGGGACACCAATCAGCCCCAGCATTTT	CAIRRDTNQPQHF
TRBJ2-7	TRBV2	.	.	TGTGCCAGCAACCGGGACATTTCCTACGAGCAGTACTTC	CASNRDISYEQYF
TRBJ2-5	TRBV20-1	.	.	TGCAGTGCTGAACTCCAAGAGACCCAGTACTTC	CSAELQETQYF
TRBJ2-2	TRBV5-4	TRBD2	few	TGTGCCAGCAGCGGGACTAGGCAAGACGGGGAGCTGTTTTTT	CASSGTRQDGELFF
TRBJ2-6	TRBV10-3	.	.	TGTGCCATCAGTGCCCCTAGACTGTCCCGCTCTGGGGCCAACGTCCTGACTTTC	CAISAPRLSRSGANVLTF
TRBJ1-2	TRBV7-2	.	.	TGTGCCAGCAGCTTAGGTGGCCTTAACTATGGCTACACCTTC	CASSLGGLNYGYTF
TRBJ1-3	TRBV9	.	.	TGTGCCAGCAGCGTAGGGTCCGGGGTGTCTGGAAACACCATATATTTT	CASSVGSGVSGNTIYF
TRBJ1-1	TRBV3-1/TRBV3-2	.	.	TGTGCCAGCAGCCAAGACCTAGGCAGCACTGAAGCTTTCTTT	CASSQDLGSTEAFF
TRBJ2-5	TRBV30	TRBD2	once	TGTGCCTGGAGCCTCCCAATAGCGGGGGGGCCCCAAGAGACCCAGTACTTC	CAWSLPIAGGPQETQYF
TRBJ1-1	TRBV27	.	.	TGTGCCAGCAGTTTATCGGGACTCCGATTGAACACTGAAGCTTTCTTT	CASSLSGLRLNTEAFF
TRBJ2-5	TRBV11-2	TRBD2	.	TGTGCCAGCAGCTTTCGACTAGCGGGGGGGCAGGAGACCCAGTACTTC	CASSFRLAGGQETQYF